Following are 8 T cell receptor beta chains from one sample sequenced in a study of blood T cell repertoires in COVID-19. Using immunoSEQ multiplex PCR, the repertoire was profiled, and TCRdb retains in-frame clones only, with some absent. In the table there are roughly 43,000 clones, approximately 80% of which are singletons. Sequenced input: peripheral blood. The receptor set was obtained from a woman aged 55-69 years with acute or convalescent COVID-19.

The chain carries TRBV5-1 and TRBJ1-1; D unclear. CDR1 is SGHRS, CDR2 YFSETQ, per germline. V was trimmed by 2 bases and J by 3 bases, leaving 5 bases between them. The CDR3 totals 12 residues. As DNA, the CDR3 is TGCGCCAGCAGCTTAGCCGACACTGAAGCTTTCTTT. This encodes CASSLADTEAFF.

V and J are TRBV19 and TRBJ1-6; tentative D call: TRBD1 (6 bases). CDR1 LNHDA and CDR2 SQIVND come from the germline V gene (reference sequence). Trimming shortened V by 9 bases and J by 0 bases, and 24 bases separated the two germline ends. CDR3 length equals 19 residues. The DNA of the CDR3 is TGTGCCAGCTCCAAGTGGGCAGGGGCCCCGAGCTCCTATAATTCACCCCTCCACTTT. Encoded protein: CASSKWAGAPSSYNSPLHF.

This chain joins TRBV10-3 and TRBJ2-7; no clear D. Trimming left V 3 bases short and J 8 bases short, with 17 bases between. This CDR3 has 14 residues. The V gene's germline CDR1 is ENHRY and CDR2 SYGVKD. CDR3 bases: TGTGCCATCAGTGAACGGGTCCTCCAAGTGCAGCAGTACTTC. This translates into CAISERVLQVQQYF.

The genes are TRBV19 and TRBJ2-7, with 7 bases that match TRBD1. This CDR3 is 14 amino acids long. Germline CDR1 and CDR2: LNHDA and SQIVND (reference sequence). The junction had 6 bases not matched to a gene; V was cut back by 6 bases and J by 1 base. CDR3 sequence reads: CASSPGTESYEQYF. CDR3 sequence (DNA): TGTGCCAGTAGCCCCGGGACAGAGTCCTACGAGCAGTACTTC.

CDR3 protein: CASSRLSGTGDNEQFF. DNA for the CDR3: TGTGCCAGCAGTCGCCTTTCTGGGACAGGGGACAATGAGCAGTTCTTC. The chain joins TRBV27 to TRBJ2-1, with 10 bases identical to TRBD1. V lost 5 bases and J lost 5; bases outside the gene matches: 9. The CDR3 is made up of 16 amino acids. Germline loops: CDR1 MNHEY, CDR2 SMNVEV (reference sequence).

CDR3 protein: CATSRGGTAGYTF. The CDR3 region has the DNA TGTGCCACCAGCAGAGGCGGGACTGCTGGCTACACCTTC. The gene calls are TRBV15 and TRBJ1-2, with D maybe TRBD1 (5 bases). V was pared by 1 base and J by 7 bases, with 10 bases between. CDR1 is LNHNV and CDR2 is YYDKDF in the germline V gene (reference sequence). CDR3 size: 13 residues.

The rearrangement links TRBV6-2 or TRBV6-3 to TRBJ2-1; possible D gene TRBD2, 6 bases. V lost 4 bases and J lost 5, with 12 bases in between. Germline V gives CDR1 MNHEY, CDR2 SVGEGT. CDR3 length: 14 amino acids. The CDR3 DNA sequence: TGTGCCAGCAGTTCCGAGCGGGCTGACAATGAGCAGTTCTTC. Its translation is CASSSERADNEQFF.

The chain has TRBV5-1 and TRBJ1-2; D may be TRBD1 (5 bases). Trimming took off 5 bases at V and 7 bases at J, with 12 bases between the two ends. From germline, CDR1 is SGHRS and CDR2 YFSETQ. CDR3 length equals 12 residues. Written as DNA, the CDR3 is TGCGCCAGCAGACAGGAGATAGGTGGCTACACCTTC. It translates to CASRQEIGGYTF.